This T cell receptor beta chain was sequenced for a study of cytomegalovirus exposure and HLA in healthy donors (dated by TCRdb to about 2017). At the level of the whole study: An earlier analysis of 587 of the donors reported 276 Gb of sequence data and 95 million to 120 million unique TCR beta sequences obtained from around 180 million T cells. Five DR-DQ haplotypes were treated as single units for association and clustering because of strong linkage in the cohort. Alongside the repertoire data, information on donor age, sex, ethnicity and CMV serostatus was compiled. The study used immunosequencing to profile the T cell repertoires of 600 to 850 subjects and linked those repertoires to cytomegalovirus serostatus. The aim of the study was to test whether cataloging public T cell receptors could identify signatures of past pathogen exposure. The genetic ancestry cluster associated with self-reported Caucasian donors included 81% of the 300 to 450 genotyped donors. High-throughput TCR immunosequencing, statistical association of individual TCRs with disease status, and machine learning were combined to predict cytomegalovirus infection status. Typing coverage differed by locus: A, B, C, DRB1 and DQB1 were typed in roughly 629-630 donors, DQA1 in 500 to 550, DPA1 in some 610, and DPB1 in about 450. An early release that covered several hundred HLA-typed donors contained approximately 290 gigabases of sequencing data and approximately 85 million unique TCR sequences. All discovery cohort repertoires had been generated on a single sequencing platform. Rather than drawing on any new phenotypic data, the later analysis identified candidate immune exposures from TCR beta sequences and the way those sequences occurred across donors. Both class I and class II loci were covered by HLA typing, at four-digit resolution. A separate validation cohort of 90 to 150 different subjects was used in addition to the roughly 670-subject first cohort. An earlier analysis of fewer than 700 of the donors applied high-throughput TCR beta sequencing to assess whether each TCR beta V gene segment acted as functional or pseudogenic. A later analysis re-analyzed previously published TCR beta repertoires from 600 to 850 donors and added high-resolution HLA genotyping to study TCR occurrence patterns. Among a few hundred genotyped donors of the cohort, an average of 235,054 unique TCR beta nucleotide sequences were sequenced per donor, around 18% of them non-productive. A later genetic analysis took genome-wide SNP genotypes for about 65% of the roughly 670 donors and used that subset as a discovery cohort.

CDR3 length: 13 amino acids, cysteine to phenylalanine. CDR3 DNA only is kept here, 39 bases in frame from base 1. CDR1 and CDR2 are read off the germline V gene as MDHEN and SYDVKM. For this chain, trimming is 8 bases at the V end and 5 bases at the J end, and the number of junction bases without a gene match is 8. In total, over 600 healthy bone marrow donors made up the cohort. At the time of sampling, every cohort member was nominally healthy, though immune exposures that went unrecorded were likely present. The donor was CMV seronegative and was included in the group of around 320 seronegative cohort members. A peripheral blood sample was provided by each donor, and peripheral blood mononuclear cells were used for TCR beta sequencing. The Qiagen DNeasy Blood Extraction Kit was used to extract genomic DNA from the blood cell samples. Points the paper makes about the study in general: Because counts were too low, 15 to 20 rarely observed V segments, including chromosome 9 orphons, were excluded from the earlier analysis of some 590 of the donors. A later analysis found that TCR association rates varied across HLA loci, with DRB1 alleles showing the most associated TCRs and HLA-C alleles the fewest. For the cohort, immune exposure information was limited to CMV serostatus. Most TCR sequences were seen in very few donors, while some public TCRs were found in many individuals. The study listed approximately 160 TCR beta chains as associated with cytomegalovirus. Some IMGT-functional V segments, including TRBV6-2 and TRBV6-3, could not be distinguished by the 87-base-pair reads and were therefore excluded. The classifier was reported to diagnose cytomegalovirus status with high specificity and sensitivity in both the original cohort and the validation cohort. In a later genetic analysis, a missense DCLRE1C variant was associated with V-gene and J-gene trimming of TCR beta chains, and the association was replicated in an independent cohort. In a later analysis, several top co-occurrence clusters were reported to appear linked to parvovirus B19, influenza, CMV and Epstein-Barr virus. A further reported finding was that TCR beta sequences accurately predicted the HLA-A and HLA-B alleles for most subjects in the first cohort. In a later analysis, around 17,000 TCR beta sequences were associated with specific HLA alleles at a false discovery rate of 0.05. A later analysis found that HLA-associated TCR beta chains were more clonally expanded and had lower generation probabilities than equally common non-associated chains. Broadly in line with IMGT annotations, most TCR beta V segments showed up in productive rearrangements about 90% or about 30% of the time in an earlier analysis of several hundred of the donors. Compared with the roughly 670-donor mean, donors in an Asian-associated ancestry cluster had fewer N-insertions in productive TCRs, according to a later genetic analysis. This cohort had only TCR beta chains sequenced, and the lack of alpha or paired-chain data limited which features could be detected. A cluster of highly shared sequence variants was judged likely to be a technical artifact of the sequencing pipeline. Presence/absence analyses assumed roughly uniform sequencing depth across donors, an assumption that may not hold. Because HLA typing was unavailable for some donors at each locus, only the typed subset was used in association tests. Correlated functional status among segregating V segments might be attributable to linkage disequilibrium, but an unknown experimental factor could not be ruled out. According to the authors, the approach could potentially be generalized to other disease states and immunological phenotypes. Assigning TCR associations to individual alleles was difficult when HLA alleles, especially DR and DQ, strongly co-occurred. Three of the identified cytomegalovirus-associated TCR beta chains were confirmed in vitro to be specific for cytomegalovirus antigens. According to a later analysis, most CMV-associated TCR beta chains appeared to be HLA-restricted, and the HLA associations seemed to be driven largely by CMV exposure.

On this clone itself: No antigen is known for it. No much larger clonotype is one base removed from it; base qualities were not supplied.

Libraries were prepared through the immunoSEQ multiplex PCR assay. For the multiplex PCR, a mixture combining 60 forward primers for TCR Vbeta segments and 13 reverse primers for TCR Jbeta segments was used. Amplification of the CDR3 region of rearranged TCR beta genes was performed with a multiplex PCR assay on genomic DNA. The Illumina HiSeq System was used to sequence the amplified TCR beta libraries as 87-base-pair reads. Under the source paper's analysis protocol: In a later analysis, roughly 80 million unique TCR beta chains were counted across the roughly 670 repertoires, and roughly 10 million of these chains were shared by at least two donors. Raw reads were error-corrected and collapsed into unique sequences by a nearest-neighbor algorithm in which closely related sequences were merged to remove PCR and sequencing errors. CDR3 sequences were aligned to IMGT reference sequences to assign V, D and J gene segments. Each retained sequence needed at least a six-nucleotide match to both a V gene segment and a J gene segment. Rearrangements were classified as productive when the CDR3 lacked stop codons and remained in frame with V and J, and all other rearrangements were classified as non-productive. Following IMGT convention, CDR3 was defined as the stretch from the second conserved V-encoded cysteine up to the conserved J-encoded phenylalanine. The earlier analysis of fewer than 750 of the donors excluded sequences that lacked an unambiguous match to a single V gene segment. In an earlier analysis of approximately 500 of the donors, a V segment was called functional when productive rearrangements were above 56.7%, and segregating when the standard deviation between donors exceeded 5%. A statistical classification framework was built to diagnose cytomegalovirus status from the catalog of TCR beta chain sequences. V and J gene assignment, in a later analysis, came from comparing TCR nucleotide sequences with IMGT/GENE-DB human TR gene sequences. The TCRdist pipeline was used in a later analysis to assign CDR3 sequences and most-parsimonious VDJ recombination scenarios. In a later analysis, every TCR beta chain was defined by the combination of its CDR3 amino acid sequence and its V-gene family, and reads without a unique V-gene family were dropped. In a later analysis, 500 to 700 highly shared, low-generation-probability nucleotide sequences were removed to address suspected cross-contamination and a sequencing artifact. In a later analysis, a clonal expansion index was calculated for each public chain from normalized within-repertoire ranks of inferred template counts. In a later analysis, generation probabilities were computed with a VDJ recombination model fitted to out-of-frame rearrangements, and the resulting probabilities were checked against IGoR. In a later analysis, hypergeometric tests were used to score TCR-TCR, TCR-HLA and TCR-CMV co-occurrence, with a repertoire-size bias correction applied to TCR pairs. A later analysis estimated false discovery rates by permuting HLA or CMV assignments 20 times. A later analysis grouped co-occurring TCRs with DBSCAN, adding TCRdist sequence similarity when clustering within HLA-allele-positive subsets. Co-occurrence clustering excluded repertoires with fewer than 30,000 or more than 120,000 public chains, plus five with anomalous nucleotide sharing. The clones in this table, taken by TCRdb from immuneACCESS, are in-frame only. Not every clone is retained; where verified, under half of the shortfall comes from an unresolved V gene, and the cause of the rest is unknown. The DNA gave D and trimming, while V, J and clone size come from that table. For this sample the table gives 200,000 to 250,000 clones, of which roughly 80% were detected only once. The top ten clonotypes cover 1.5% to 2% of the sample.

The source of this sequence is a man between 45 and 60 years old in good health and CMV-seronegative. Sequencing was carried out using PBMCs. The rearrangement combines TRBV28 with TRBJ2-7; 8 bases in between match TRBD2. The nucleotides are TGTGCCAGCGCCTCGGGGGGGGGCGACGAGCAGTACTTC. It specifies CASASGGGDEQYF. The full variable domain, with segments outside the CDR3 supplied by the reference TRBV28 and TRBJ2-7 proteins, appears as DVKVTQSSRYLVKRTGEKVFLECVQDMDHENMFWYRQDPGLGLRLIYFSYDVKMKEKGDIPEGYSVSREKKERFSLILESASTNQTSMYLCASASGGGDEQYFGPGTRLTVT.